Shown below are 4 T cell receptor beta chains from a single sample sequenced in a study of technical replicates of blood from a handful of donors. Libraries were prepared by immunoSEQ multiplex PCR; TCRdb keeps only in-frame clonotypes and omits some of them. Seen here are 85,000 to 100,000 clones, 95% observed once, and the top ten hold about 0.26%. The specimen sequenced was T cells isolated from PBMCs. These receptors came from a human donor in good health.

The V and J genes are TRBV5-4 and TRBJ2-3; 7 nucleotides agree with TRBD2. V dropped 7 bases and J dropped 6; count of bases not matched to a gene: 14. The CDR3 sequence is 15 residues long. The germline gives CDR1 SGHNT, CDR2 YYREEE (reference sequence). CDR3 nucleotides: TGTGCCAGCTTAGACCTCGCGGGAGAGTGGGATACGCAGTATTTT. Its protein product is CASLDLAGEWDTQYF.

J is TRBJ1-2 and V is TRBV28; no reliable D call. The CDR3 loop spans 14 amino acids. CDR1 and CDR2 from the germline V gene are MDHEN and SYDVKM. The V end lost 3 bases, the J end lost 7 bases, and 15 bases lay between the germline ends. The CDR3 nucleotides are TGTGCCAGCAGTTTGGGCCAGTCCTCGCGTGGCTACACCTTC. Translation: CASSLGQSSRGYTF.

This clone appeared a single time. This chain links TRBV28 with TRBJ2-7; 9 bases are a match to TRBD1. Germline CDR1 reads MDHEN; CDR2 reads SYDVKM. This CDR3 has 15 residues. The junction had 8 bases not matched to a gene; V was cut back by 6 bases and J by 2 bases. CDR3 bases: TGTGCCAGCAGCCGACCGGGACAGGGCCCCTACGAGCAGTACTTC. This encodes CASSRPGQGPYEQYF. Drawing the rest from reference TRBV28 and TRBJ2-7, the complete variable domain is DVKVTQSSRYLVKRTGEKVFLECVQDMDHENMFWYRQDPGLGLRLIYFSYDVKMKEKGDIPEGYSVSREKKERFSLILESASTNQTSMYLCASSRPGQGPYEQYFGPGTRLTVT.

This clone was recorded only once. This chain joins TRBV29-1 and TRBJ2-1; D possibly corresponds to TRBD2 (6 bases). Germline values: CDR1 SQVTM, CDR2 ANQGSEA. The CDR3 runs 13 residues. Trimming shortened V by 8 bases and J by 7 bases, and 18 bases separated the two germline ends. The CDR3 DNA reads TGCAGCTTCACCGGGACTGGTGATAATGAGCAGTTCTTC. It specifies CSFTGTGDNEQFF.